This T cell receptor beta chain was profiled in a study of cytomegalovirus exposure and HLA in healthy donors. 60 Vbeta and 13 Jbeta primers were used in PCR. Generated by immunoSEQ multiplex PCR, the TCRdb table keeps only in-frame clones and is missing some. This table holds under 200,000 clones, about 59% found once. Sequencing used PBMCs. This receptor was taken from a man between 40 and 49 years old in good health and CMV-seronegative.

For the CDR3, the DNA is TGTGCCAGCAGCTTATCTAGCAGGGGCACCGGGGAGCTGTTTTTT. Residues: CASSLSSRGTGELFF. The J gene is TRBJ2-2, the V gene TRBV5-6, with TRBD1 as a possible D gene (6 bases). Trimming took off 2 bases at V and 4 bases at J, with 12 bases between the two ends. Germline assignment: CDR1 SGHDT and CDR2 YYEEEE. This CDR3 contains 15 residues.